This TCR beta chain was sequenced during a study of blood T cell repertoires in COVID-19. This clone was seen a handful of times. This table comes from immunoSEQ multiplex PCR, and its TCRdb copy is limited to in-frame clones, with some not included. The top ten clones hold around 1.3% of a sample with about 400,000 clones, about 89% of them seen once. The CDR3 extends over 18 amino acids. Germline V lookup: CDR1 LGHNA, CDR2 YNFKEQ. V lost 0 bases, J lost 5 bases, and 12 bases stayed unmatched. Material: peripheral blood. The receptor's source is a man aged 40-49 years with acute or convalescent COVID-19. V is TRBV4-2 and J is TRBJ2-5; 10 bases align to TRBD2. This CDR3 is CASSQEGPAGGPTETQYF. The CDR3 DNA is TGTGCCAGCAGCCAAGAAGGCCCAGCGGGGGGGCCTACCGAGACCCAGTACTTC.